This TCR beta chain came from a study of shared clonotypes between healthy human individuals. Study results and caveats: Blood was the only sampled material, and tissue repertoires likely differ.

Positively selected for CCR7, the CD45RO-negative cells used as naive CD8 cells excluded terminally differentiated effector memory CD45RA+ cells. On this clone itself: The antigen remains undetermined. This sample also contains other DNA sequences that code for the same CDR3.

The germline V gene has CDR1 MDHEN and CDR2 SYDVKM. CDR3 length: 13 residues. V gave up 5 bases and J gave up 1 base, with 8 bases separating them. Libraries were prepared by immunoSEQ multiplex PCR; TCRdb keeps only in-frame clonotypes and omits some of them. The sample includes about 2.1 million clones, 93% of them seen just once. The TCR sequence derives from a man aged 18-30 years in good health. Some clones in this sample may be carry-over from other donors' samples. Sequenced input: naive CD8+ T cells from PBMCs. This rearrangement joins TRBV28 to TRBJ1-1; D is unclear. As DNA, the CDR3 is TGTGCCAGCAGTCTTGACGGGAACACTGAAGCTTTCTTT. This translates into CASSLDGNTEAFF.